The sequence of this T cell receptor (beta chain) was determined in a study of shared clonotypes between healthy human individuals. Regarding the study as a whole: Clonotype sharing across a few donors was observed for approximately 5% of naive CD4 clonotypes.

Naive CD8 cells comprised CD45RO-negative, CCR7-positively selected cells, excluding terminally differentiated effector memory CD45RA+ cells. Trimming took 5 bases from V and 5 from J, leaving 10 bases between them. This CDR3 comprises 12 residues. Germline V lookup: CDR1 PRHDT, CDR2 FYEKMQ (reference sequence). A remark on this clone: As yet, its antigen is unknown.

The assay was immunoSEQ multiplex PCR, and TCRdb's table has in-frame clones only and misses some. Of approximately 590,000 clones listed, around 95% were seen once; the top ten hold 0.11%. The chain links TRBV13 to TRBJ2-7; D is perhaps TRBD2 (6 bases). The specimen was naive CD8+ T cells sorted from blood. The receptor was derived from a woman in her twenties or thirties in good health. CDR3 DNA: TGTGCCAGCAGCACATCGGGAGACGAGCAGTACTTC. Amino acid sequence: CASSTSGDEQYF.